This TCR beta chain was recorded in a study of cytomegalovirus exposure and HLA in healthy donors. Study results and limitations: As a later analysis revealed, most CMV-associated TCR beta chains appeared HLA-restricted.

As for this clone: Its antigen is unknown.

The PCR contained 60 Vbeta and 13 Jbeta primers. The repertoire was sequenced with immunoSEQ multiplex PCR; TCRdb's copy has only in-frame clones and lacks some. The sample holds approximately 90,000 clones, roughly 73% seen once. Germline V gene lookup returns CDR1 SGHAT and CDR2 FQNNGV. V was trimmed by 2 bases and J by 0 bases, leaving 10 bases between them. The CDR3 has 15 amino acids. The sequenced material came from PBMCs. The V gene is TRBV11-2, the J gene TRBJ1-1; tentative D call: TRBD1 (6 bases). This TCR was recovered from a man aged 35 to 55 in good health and CMV-seronegative. The CDR3 sequence: CASSLPGHVNTEAFF. CDR3 DNA sequence: TGTGCCAGCAGCTTACCGGGACATGTGAACACTGAAGCTTTCTTT. Variable domain in full (rest from reference TRBV11-2 and TRBJ1-1): EAGVAQSPRYKIIEKRQSVAFWCNPISGHATLYWYQQILGQGPKLLIQFQNNGVVDDSQLPKDRFSAERLKGVDSTLKIQPAKLEDSAVYLCASSLPGHVNTEAFFGQGTRLTVV.